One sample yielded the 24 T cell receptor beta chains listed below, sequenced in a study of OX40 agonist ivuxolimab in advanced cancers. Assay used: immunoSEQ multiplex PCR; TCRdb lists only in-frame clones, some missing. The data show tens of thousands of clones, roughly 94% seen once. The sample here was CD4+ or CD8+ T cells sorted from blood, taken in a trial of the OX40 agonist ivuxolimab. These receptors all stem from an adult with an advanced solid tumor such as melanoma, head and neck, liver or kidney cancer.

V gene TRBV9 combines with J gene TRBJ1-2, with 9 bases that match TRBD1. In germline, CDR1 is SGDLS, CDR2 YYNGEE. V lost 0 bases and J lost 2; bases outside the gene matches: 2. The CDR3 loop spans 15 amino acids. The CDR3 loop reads CASSVVGTGNYGYTF. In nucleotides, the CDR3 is TGTGCCAGCAGCGTAGTAGGGACAGGGAACTATGGCTACACCTTC.

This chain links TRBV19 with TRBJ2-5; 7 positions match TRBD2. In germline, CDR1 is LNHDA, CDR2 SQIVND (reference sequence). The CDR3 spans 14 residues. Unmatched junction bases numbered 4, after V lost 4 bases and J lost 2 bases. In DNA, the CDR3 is TGTGCCAGTAGTACACAGCGGGGTCAAGAGACCCAGTACTTC. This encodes CASSTQRGQETQYF. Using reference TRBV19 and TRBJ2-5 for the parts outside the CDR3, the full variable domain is DGGITQSPKYLFRKEGQNVTLSCEQNLNHDAMYWYRQDPGQGLRLIYYSQIVNDFQKGDIAEGYSVSREKKESFPLTVTSAQKNPTAFYLCASSTQRGQETQYFGPGTRLLVL.

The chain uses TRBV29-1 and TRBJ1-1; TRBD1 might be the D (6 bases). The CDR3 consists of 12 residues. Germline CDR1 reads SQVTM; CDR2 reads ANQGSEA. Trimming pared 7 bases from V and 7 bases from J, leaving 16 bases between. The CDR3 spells CSGVGGRGEAFF. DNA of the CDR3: TGCAGCGGTGTCGGGGGGCGCGGTGAAGCTTTCTTT.

The CDR3 reads CASSFPPWTSGGETQYF. CDR3 DNA sequence: TGTGCCAGCAGTTTCCCCCCCTGGACTAGCGGGGGGGAGACCCAGTACTTC. This chain joins TRBV28 and TRBJ2-5; 14 positions agree with TRBD2. This CDR3 contains 17 residues. CDR1 and CDR2 from the germline V gene are MDHEN and SYDVKM. V was clipped by 3 bases and J by 5 bases; unmatched bases: 8. Variable domain in full (rest from reference TRBV28 and TRBJ2-5): DVKVTQSSRYLVKRTGEKVFLECVQDMDHENMFWYRQDPGLGLRLIYFSYDVKMKEKGDIPEGYSVSREKKERFSLILESASTNQTSMYLCASSFPPWTSGGETQYFGPGTRLLVL.

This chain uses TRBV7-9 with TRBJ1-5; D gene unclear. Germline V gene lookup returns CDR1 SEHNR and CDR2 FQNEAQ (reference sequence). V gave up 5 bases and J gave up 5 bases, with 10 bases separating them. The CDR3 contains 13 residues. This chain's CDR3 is CASSPGSDQPQHF. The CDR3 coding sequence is TGTGCCAGCAGCCCTGGGTCCGATCAGCCCCAGCATTTT.

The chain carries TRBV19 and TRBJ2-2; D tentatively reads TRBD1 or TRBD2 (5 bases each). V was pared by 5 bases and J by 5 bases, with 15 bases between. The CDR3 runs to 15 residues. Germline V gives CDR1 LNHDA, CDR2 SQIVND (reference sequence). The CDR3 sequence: CASSPRFWGTGELFF. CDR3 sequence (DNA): TGTGCCAGTAGTCCCAGGTTTTGGGGGACCGGGGAGCTGTTTTTT.

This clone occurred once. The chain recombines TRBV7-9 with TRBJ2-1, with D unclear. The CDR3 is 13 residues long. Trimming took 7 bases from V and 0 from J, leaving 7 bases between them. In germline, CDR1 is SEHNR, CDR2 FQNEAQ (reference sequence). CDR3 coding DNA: TGTGCCAGCACGACTGACTCCTACAATGAGCAGTTCTTC. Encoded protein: CASTTDSYNEQFF.

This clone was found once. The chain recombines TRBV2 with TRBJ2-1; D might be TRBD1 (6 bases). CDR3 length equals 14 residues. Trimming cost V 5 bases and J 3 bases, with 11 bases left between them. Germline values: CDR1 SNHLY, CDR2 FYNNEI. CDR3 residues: CASSSGTLYNEQFF. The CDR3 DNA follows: TGTGCCAGCAGTTCCGGGACACTCTACAATGAGCAGTTCTTC.

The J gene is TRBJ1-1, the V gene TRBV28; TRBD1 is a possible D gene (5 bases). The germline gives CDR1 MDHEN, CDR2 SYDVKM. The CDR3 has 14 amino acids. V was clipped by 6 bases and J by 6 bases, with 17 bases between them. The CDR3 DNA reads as TGTGCCAGCAGCTTGCCCGGGGGAGGGGCTGAAGCTTTCTTT. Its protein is CASSLPGGGAEAFF. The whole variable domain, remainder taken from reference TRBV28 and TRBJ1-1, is DVKVTQSSRYLVKRTGEKVFLECVQDMDHENMFWYRQDPGLGLRLIYFSYDVKMKEKGDIPEGYSVSREKKERFSLILESASTNQTSMYLCASSLPGGGAEAFFGQGTRLTVV.

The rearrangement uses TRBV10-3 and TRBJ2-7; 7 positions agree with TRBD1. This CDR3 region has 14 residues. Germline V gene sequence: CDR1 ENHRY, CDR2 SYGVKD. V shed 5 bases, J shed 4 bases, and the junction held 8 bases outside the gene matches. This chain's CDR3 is CAISFRDSKYEQYF. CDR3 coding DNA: TGTGCCATCAGTTTCCGGGACAGCAAATACGAGCAGTACTTC.

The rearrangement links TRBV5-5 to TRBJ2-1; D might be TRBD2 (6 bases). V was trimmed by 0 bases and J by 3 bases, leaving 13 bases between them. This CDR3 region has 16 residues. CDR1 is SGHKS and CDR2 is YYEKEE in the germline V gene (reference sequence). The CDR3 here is CASSLGLVRLYNEQFF. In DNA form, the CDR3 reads TGTGCCAGCAGCTTGGGACTAGTGCGTCTCTACAATGAGCAGTTCTTC. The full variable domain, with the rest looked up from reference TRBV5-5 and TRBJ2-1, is DAGVTQSPTHLIKTRGQQVTLRCSPISGHKSVSWYQQVLGQGPQFIFQYYEKEERGRGNFPDRFSARQFPNYSSELNVNALLLGDSALYLCASSLGLVRLYNEQFFGPGTRLTVL.

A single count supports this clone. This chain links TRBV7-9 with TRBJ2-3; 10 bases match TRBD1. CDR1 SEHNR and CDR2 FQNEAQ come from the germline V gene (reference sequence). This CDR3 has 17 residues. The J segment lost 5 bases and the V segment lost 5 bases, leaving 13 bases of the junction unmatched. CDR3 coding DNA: TGTGCCAGCAGCCTCTCCGGGACAGGGGTTTGGGGAGATACGCAGTATTTT. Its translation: CASSLSGTGVWGDTQYF. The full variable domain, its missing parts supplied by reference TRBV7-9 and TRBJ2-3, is DTGVSQNPRHKITKRGQNVTFRCDPISEHNRLYWYRQTLGQGPEFLTYFQNEAQLEKSRLLSDRFSAERPKGSFSTLEIQRTEQGDSAMYLCASSLSGTGVWGDTQYFGPGTRLTVL.

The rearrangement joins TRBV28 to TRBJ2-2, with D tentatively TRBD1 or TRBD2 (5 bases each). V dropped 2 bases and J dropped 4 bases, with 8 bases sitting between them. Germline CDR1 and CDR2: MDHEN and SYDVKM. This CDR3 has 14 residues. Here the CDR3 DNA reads TGTGCCAGCAGTTTAGCAGGGACCACCGGGGAGCTGTTTTTT. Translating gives CASSLAGTTGELFF.

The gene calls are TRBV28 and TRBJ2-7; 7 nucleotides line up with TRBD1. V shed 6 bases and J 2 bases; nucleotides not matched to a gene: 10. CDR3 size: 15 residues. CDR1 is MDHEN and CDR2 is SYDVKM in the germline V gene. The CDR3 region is CASSFTPGQTYEQYF. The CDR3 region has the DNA TGTGCCAGCAGCTTTACCCCGGGACAGACCTACGAGCAGTACTTC.

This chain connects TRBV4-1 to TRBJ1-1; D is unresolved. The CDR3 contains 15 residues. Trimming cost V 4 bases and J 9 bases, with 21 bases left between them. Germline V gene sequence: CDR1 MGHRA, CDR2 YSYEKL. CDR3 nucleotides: TGCGCCAGCAGCCTCGGGAATTCTGGGAGTTCGCAAGCTTTCTTT. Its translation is CASSLGNSGSSQAFF.

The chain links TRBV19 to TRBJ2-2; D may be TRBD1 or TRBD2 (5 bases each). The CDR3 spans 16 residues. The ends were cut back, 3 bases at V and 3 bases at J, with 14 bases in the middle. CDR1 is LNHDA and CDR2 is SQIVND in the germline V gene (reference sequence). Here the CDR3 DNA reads TGTGCCAGTAGTATCGGGGCAGGGCTATACACCGGGGAGCTGTTTTTT. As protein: CASSIGAGLYTGELFF.

The DNA of the CDR3 is TGTGCCAGCAGCTCCCTATCCGCGGGCGATTCTACGCAGTATTTT. Its protein product is CASSSLSAGDSTQYF. The chain joins TRBV7-9 to TRBJ2-3; possibly TRBD2 for D (5 bases). Germline V CDR1 and CDR2: SEHNR, FQNEAQ (reference sequence). Trimming pared 4 bases from V and 8 bases from J, leaving 19 bases between. The CDR3 is 15 amino acids.

The CDR3 reads CASSETGLANYGYTF. The CDR3 DNA sequence: TGTGCCAGTAGCGAAACAGGGCTTGCTAACTATGGCTACACCTTC. The chain joins TRBV19 to TRBJ1-2; a weak D match, TRBD1 (6 bases). Germline CDR1 is LNHDA and CDR2 is SQIVND (reference sequence). V lost 6 bases and J lost 0, with 14 bases in between. The CDR3 consists of 15 residues.

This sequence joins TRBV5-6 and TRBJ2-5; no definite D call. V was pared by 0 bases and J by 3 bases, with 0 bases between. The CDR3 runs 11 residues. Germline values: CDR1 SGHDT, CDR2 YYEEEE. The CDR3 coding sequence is TGTGCCAGCAGCTTGGAAGAGACCCAGTACTTC. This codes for CASSLEETQYF.

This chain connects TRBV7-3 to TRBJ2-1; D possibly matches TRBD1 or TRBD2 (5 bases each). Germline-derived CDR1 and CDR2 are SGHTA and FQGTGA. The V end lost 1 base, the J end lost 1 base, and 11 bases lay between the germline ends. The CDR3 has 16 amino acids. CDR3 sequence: CASSLIPGTSYNEQFF. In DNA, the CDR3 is TGTGCCAGCAGCTTAATACCAGGGACGTCCTACAATGAGCAGTTCTTC.

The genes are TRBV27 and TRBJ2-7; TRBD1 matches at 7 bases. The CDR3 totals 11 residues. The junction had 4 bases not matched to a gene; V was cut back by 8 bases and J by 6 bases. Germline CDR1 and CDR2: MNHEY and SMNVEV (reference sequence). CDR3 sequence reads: CASSSGGEQYF. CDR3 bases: TGTGCCAGCTCTTCAGGGGGCGAGCAGTACTTC.

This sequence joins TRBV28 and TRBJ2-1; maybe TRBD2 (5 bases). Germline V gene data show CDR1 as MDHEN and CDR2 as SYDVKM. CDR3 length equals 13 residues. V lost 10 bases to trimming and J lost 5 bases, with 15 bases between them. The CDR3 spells CATRGGGDNEQFF. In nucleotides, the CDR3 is TGTGCCACTCGCGGAGGTGGGGACAATGAGCAGTTCTTC.

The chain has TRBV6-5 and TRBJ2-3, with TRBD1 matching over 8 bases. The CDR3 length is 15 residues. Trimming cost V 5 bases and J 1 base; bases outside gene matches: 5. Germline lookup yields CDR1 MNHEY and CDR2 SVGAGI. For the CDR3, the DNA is TGTGCCAGCAGTCATCAGGGGGCACGCACAGATACGCAGTATTTT. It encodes CASSHQGARTDTQYF.

CDR3 protein: CASSQLTSSNQPQHF. Here the CDR3 DNA reads TGTGCCAGCAGCCAGCTAACCAGTAGCAATCAGCCCCAGCATTTT. The rearrangement links TRBV5-6 to TRBJ1-5; D is unclear. CDR3 length equals 15 residues. The germline gives CDR1 SGHDT, CDR2 YYEEEE. V was pared by 4 bases and J by 0 bases, with 11 bases between.